The T cell receptor beta chain under discussion was sequenced for a study of identical twins (TCRdb year 2016). Background for the entire study: To test whether fetal clonotypes persist, the study used deep sequencing on TCR alpha and beta repertoires from monozygotic twins, unrelated adults of various ages, and cord blood. To rule out contamination, the twin experiments were replicated at different times with different library preparation protocols.

The paper's findings and limits, for the study overall: Fewer insertions were carried by abundant cord blood beta clonotypes, a similar but weaker trend appeared in young adult naive repertoires, and no such trend appeared in memory repertoires. Invariant T cells such as MAIT and iNKT could partly confound zero-insertion analyses, although diverse VJ usage argued against such confounding for most clonotypes. In monozygotic twins, out-of-frame TCR alpha sharing was systematically underestimated by recombination models, although the models agreed with sharing between unrelated individuals. Compared with coincidental sharing between unrelated individuals, an excess of low generation-probability sequences was observed among out-of-frame TCR alpha sequences shared between twins. The excess sharing between twins in beta out-of-frame sequences was weaker because fewer shared sequences reduced the signal-to-noise ratio. Because the same donors could not be followed over many years, the conclusions relied on cross-sectional statistical analysis.

Every donor in the study was a healthy Caucasian. The twin cohort comprised three pairs of female monozygotic twins, all aged roughly 18 to 30 years. RNA for TCR libraries was isolated from peripheral blood mononuclear cells. This clonotype was seen only a few times. Its cognate antigen has yet to be identified. No much larger clone is present one base from it, and per-base qualities are unavailable. CDR1 and CDR2 are drawn from the germline V gene: SGHRS, YFSETQ. The CDR3, cysteine through phenylalanine, is 14 amino acids long. Only the CDR3 part of the read is kept: 42 bases, read in frame from the first base. V sheds 0 bases and J sheds 3 bases, leaving 6 bases between their ends. Library construction relied on 5' RACE. TCRdb shows the sequencer as Illumina HiSeq 2000. A universal primer binding site was added through template switching, and the final cDNA carried a unique molecular identifier so that TCR cDNA molecules could be counted accurately. Specific primers in the conserved constant-segment region were used to synthesize first-strand cDNA for the TCR alpha and beta chains. Each cDNA library was double barcoded, with a SMART-Mk sample barcode plus Illumina barcodes, to control for contamination. TruSeq adapter sequences along with Illumina sample barcodes were introduced in two successive PCR steps. Sequencing of the TCR alpha and beta cDNA libraries was done on the Illumina HiSeq platform using custom primers. The original pipeline was this. Raw reads were processed with MiGEC to extract unique molecular identifiers, and MiXCR was used to determine CDR3 positions. Recombination models were inferred per individual with the repgenHMM and IGoR tools using an EM algorithm. Shared clonotypes were analyzed with the tcR package in R, and sharing was normalized by the product of cloneset sizes. To study raw recombination without the effects of thymic and clonal selection, out-of-frame nonproductive sequences were analyzed. The raw public reads went through TCRdb reprocessing: fastp at Q25, MiXCR clone calling, in-frame beta chains kept. When rows share a CDR3 protein, they turn into one entry using the most common DNA and genes. TCRdb's processing, not the authors', yielded these V and J calls. Here the sample has about 570,000 distinct CDR3 sequences; approximately 10% occur a single time. The ten most abundant clones make up 3% of the sample.

These sequences were also reported in another study, on yellow fever vaccine responses in identical twins. Per the second study: The T cell response to vaccination in identical twins was reported by the authors to appear partly convergent and partly personalized. In identical twins, the study followed T cell clones that responded to the vaccine with precision.

Sequencing input: PBMCs. The chain links TRBV5-1 with TRBJ2-2; the D gene identity is not certain. This clonotype was sampled from a woman aged 18-30 years in good health. The CDR3 region reads CASSLGPDTGELFF. The nucleotide sequence is TGCGCCAGCAGCTTGGGGCCAGACACCGGGGAGCTGTTTTTT.